This T cell receptor (beta chain) was sequenced for a study of cytomegalovirus exposure and HLA in healthy donors. There are a few counts of this clone. Its antigen is unidentified. Findings and limits, study-wide: In a later analysis, about 17,000 TCR beta sequences were associated with HLA alleles at 0.05 false discovery rate.

The study ran its PCR with 60 Vbeta and 13 Jbeta primers. Sequencing used immunoSEQ multiplex PCR; TCRdb keeps in-frame clones, though not all of them. The sample contains around 120,000 clones, roughly 9% of which appear only once. The sequenced material came from PBMCs. This TCR came from a man aged 25-40 years in good health and CMV-seronegative.

For the CDR3, the DNA is TGTGCCAGCAACCGAACAGGGGCCCAAATACTGAACACTGAAGCTTTCTTT. Protein sequence: CASNRTGAQILNTEAFF. V gene TRBV7-3 combines with J gene TRBJ1-1; 7 nucleotides align to TRBD1. Germline CDR1 SGHTA, CDR2 FQGTGA. J lost 0 bases, V lost 7 bases, and 14 bases had no gene match. There are 17 residues in the CDR3.